The 15 T cell receptor beta chains listed next were all sequenced from one sample in a study of regulatory dendritic cells for organ transplantation (dated 2017 in TCRdb). Sorted T cell subsets were CFSE-labeled and co-cultured for 5 days with allogeneic regulatory or mature dendritic cells at a 1:10 DC:T ratio. Preparation of the library involved the immunoSEQ multiplex PCR assay. Entries here come from immuneACCESS through TCRdb and include only in-frame sequences with V and J called. Some clones fail to appear in such tables; in the studies checked, an unresolved V gene covers under half of the shortfall, and the cause of the remainder is unknown. The sample contains about 20,000 clones, approximately 83% of them found a single time. In total, the top ten clones hold roughly 0.67% of the sample. These TCRs' antigens remain unknown. The sample consisted of naive CD4+ T cells from blood cultured with regulatory dendritic cells. What this sample's cell subset or site label stands for: CD45RA+ naive T cells. These receptor sequences come from a human donor in good health.

The rearrangement links TRBV6-5 to TRBJ1-4, with D perhaps TRBD1 (6 bases). CDR1 and CDR2 (germline): MNHEY, SVGAGI. V lost 4 bases and J lost 8, with 14 bases in between. The CDR3 runs 14 residues. This CDR3 reads CASSFRRGREKLFF. CDR3 nucleotides: TGTGCCAGCAGTTTCCGCAGGGGAAGAGAAAAACTGTTTTTT.

V gene TRBV30 combines with J gene TRBJ2-2; D perhaps matches TRBD2 (5 bases). Germline V gene data show CDR1 as GTSNPN and CDR2 as SVGIG (reference sequence). V gave up 1 base and J gave up 1 base, with 10 bases separating them. This CDR3 is 15 amino acids long. CDR3: CAWSGPAVNTGELFF. CDR3 coding DNA: TGTGCCTGGAGTGGTCCAGCGGTGAACACCGGGGAGCTGTTTTTT.

The chain combines TRBV5-4 with TRBJ2-4, with D uncertain. Between the trimmed V and J ends, which lost 2 bases and 6 bases, there was a span of 6 bases. CDR3 size: 12 residues. Germline V gene data show CDR1 as SGHNT and CDR2 as YYREEE (reference sequence). This chain's CDR3 is CASSFGINIQYF. The DNA for the CDR3 is TGTGCCAGCAGCTTTGGAATAAACATTCAGTACTTC.

This rearrangement joins TRBV5-4 to TRBJ2-3; no clear D gene. CDR3 length: 13 residues. Germline V lookup: CDR1 SGHNT, CDR2 YYREEE (reference sequence). The germline V and J ends were trimmed by 2 bases and 1 base, with 5 bases remaining between them. The CDR3 DNA follows: TGTGCCAGCAGCTTTTCGGGCACAGATACGCAGTATTTT. This translates into CASSFSGTDTQYF.

The V call is TRBV11-2, the J call TRBJ2-7; unclear D gene. The V end was cut by 0 bases, the J end by 6 bases, with 15 bases between. Germline-derived CDR1 and CDR2 are SGHAT and FQNNGV. The CDR3 spans 15 residues. The CDR3 DNA reads TGTGCCAGCAGCTTAGATCTCCGCGCCCCGAGCGAGCAGTACTTC. Translated, it gives CASSLDLRAPSEQYF. Full variable domain (remainder filled in from reference TRBV11-2 and TRBJ2-7): EAGVAQSPRYKIIEKRQSVAFWCNPISGHATLYWYQQILGQGPKLLIQFQNNGVVDDSQLPKDRFSAERLKGVDSTLKIQPAKLEDSAVYLCASSLDLRAPSEQYFGPGTRLTVT.

Turning to this clone: The junction differs from germline at one of its ends, possibly a read error. The rearrangement links TRBV7-2 to TRBJ2-1; possibly TRBD2 for D (5 bases). Germline V gives CDR1 SGHTA, CDR2 FQGNSA. The CDR3 contains 12 residues. The CDR3 loop is CASSPDSPVRIF. The CDR3 region has the DNA TGTGCCAGCAGCCCGGACTCGCCAGTGAGGATCTTC.

CDR3 nucleotide sequence: TGTGCCAGCACCAGGGGGACTGACACTGAAGCTTTCTTT. It translates to CASTRGTDTEAFF. This rearrangement joins TRBV6-5 to TRBJ1-1; 7 nucleotides match TRBD1. Unmatched junction bases numbered 5, after V lost 7 bases and J lost 3 bases. Germline V gene lookup returns CDR1 MNHEY and CDR2 SVGAGI. The CDR3 totals 13 residues.

The chain links TRBV29-1 to TRBJ2-2; unclear D gene. Trimming left V 5 bases short and J 2 bases short, with 15 bases between. Looked up from germline, CDR1 is SQVTM and CDR2 is ANQGSEA. The CDR3 covers 15 residues. CDR3 residues: CSVRNQAGNTGELFF. The CDR3 DNA sequence: TGCAGCGTTCGGAATCAAGCAGGCAACACCGGGGAGCTGTTTTTT.

CDR3 sequence reads: CASSQGRLGANEQFF. CDR3 sequence (DNA): TGTGCCAGCAGCCAGGGACGCCTAGGAGCCAATGAGCAGTTCTTC. J is TRBJ2-1 and V is TRBV6-5, with D possibly being TRBD1 or TRBD2 (5 bases each). This CDR3 is 15 amino acids long. Germline-derived CDR1 and CDR2 are MNHEY and SVGAGI. The V end lost 6 bases, the J end lost 6 bases, and 18 bases lay between the germline ends.

This clone was seen only a few times. The chain joins TRBV4-2 to TRBJ2-5, with D hard to call. The germline gives CDR1 LGHNA, CDR2 YNFKEQ. V lost 1 base, J lost 4 bases, and 16 bases lay in between. The CDR3 is 16 residues long. In nucleotides, the CDR3 is TGTGCCAGCAGCCAAGTGGTACAGAACTTTGGAGAGACCCAGTACTTC. It encodes CASSQVVQNFGETQYF.

The chain has TRBV18 and TRBJ2-7; D is undetermined. The CDR3 is 16 residues long. CDR1 and CDR2 (germline): KGHSH, LQKENI. V lost 4 bases and J 0 bases, leaving 16 bases between the germline ends. The CDR3 coding sequence is TGTGCCAGCTCACTTGGTGACGTAGTAAGCTCCTACGAGCAGTACTTC. As protein: CASSLGDVVSSYEQYF.

The chain carries TRBV11-2 and TRBJ2-5; 7 nucleotides match TRBD1. The CDR3 is made up of 15 amino acids. V trimming: 2 bases; J trimming: 4 bases; junction bases outside the gene matches: 7. The germline gives CDR1 SGHAT, CDR2 FQNNGV. The CDR3 loop is CASSLSRTGLETQYF. The CDR3 DNA reads TGTGCCAGCAGCTTATCGAGGACAGGTCTAGAGACCCAGTACTTC.

This chain uses TRBV4-3 with TRBJ1-6; possible D gene TRBD1, 5 bases. The CDR3 has 16 amino acids. CDR1 LGHNA and CDR2 YSLEER come from the germline V gene. V dropped 3 bases and J dropped 10 bases, with 19 bases sitting between them. In nucleotides, the CDR3 is TGCGCCAGCAGCCAGAGCCTAGTCAGGGATCGGTCACCCCTCCACTTT. Translated: CASSQSLVRDRSPLHF.

The V gene is TRBV4-2, the J gene TRBJ1-6, with D unresolved. Trimming pared 2 bases from V and 1 base from J, leaving 15 bases between. CDR1 is LGHNA and CDR2 is YNFKEQ in the germline V gene. This CDR3 comprises 18 residues. The DNA for the CDR3 is TGTGCCAGCAGCCAAAGGTTGCTTCGCGGATCCTATAATTCACCCCTCCACTTT. Translated, it gives CASSQRLLRGSYNSPLHF.

This chain connects TRBV7-9 to TRBJ1-2; 10 positions match TRBD1. The ends lost 1 base at V and 8 bases at J; junction bases unmatched: 4. CDR3 length: 14 residues. Germline lookup yields CDR1 SEHNR and CDR2 FQNEAQ (reference sequence). The CDR3 DNA reads TGTGCCAGCAGCTTAGGACAGGGGGCAGAGGGCTACACCTTC. Translation: CASSLGQGAEGYTF.